The source of this T cell receptor beta chain is a study of metastatic and nonmetastatic thyroid tumors. This clone was observed at least ten times. The ends lost 8 bases at V and 10 bases at J; junction bases unmatched: 21. Germline CDR1 is LNHDA and CDR2 is SQIVND (reference sequence). The CDR3 totals 18 residues. Thyroid surgery took place with no prior treatment in any patient. With MiXCR, TCRdb reprocessed the PCR reads. The table includes more than 10,000 clones, around 12% detected once. The sample taken for sequencing was blood. This chain connects TRBV19 to TRBJ2-1, with 12 bases aligning to TRBD1. The TCR sequence derives from a female donor with papillary thyroid cancer or a benign thyroid nodule (not recorded which). Some clones in this sample may be carry-over from other donors' samples. CDR3 in amino acids: CASGPGQGASRGYGEQFF. The CDR3 nucleotides are TGTGCCAGTGGACCGGGACAGGGGGCGTCTAGGGGGTACGGGGAGCAGTTCTTC. Complete variable domain (other parts from reference TRBV19 and TRBJ2-1): DGGITQSPKYLFRKEGQNVTLSCEQNLNHDAMYWYRQDPGQGLRLIYYSQIVNDFQKGDIAEGYSVSREKKESFPLTVTSAQKNPTAFYLCASGPGQGASRGYGEQFFGPGTRLTVL.